The 30 T cell receptor beta chains presented below share a single source sample, sequenced in a study of monozygotic twins with inflammatory bowel disease. After re-calling the 5' RACE reads, TCRdb lists one entry per CDR3 protein, DNA absent. The sample spans under 150,000 distinct CDR3 sequences; the ten largest clones claim roughly 2.5%. Sample: blood. The receptor source for this set is a human donor with ulcerative colitis or Crohn's disease, or a healthy co-twin of an affected twin (not recorded which).

The chain links TRBV9 to TRBJ2-2. The CDR3 contains 11 residues. Per the germline V gene, CDR1 is SGDLS and CDR2 is YYNGEE. The CDR3 protein is CASTLGGELFF.

This rearrangement joins TRBV5-1 to TRBJ2-3. This CDR3 contains 13 residues. The germline V gene has CDR1 SGHRS and CDR2 YFSETQ. Here the CDR3 reads CASGFSRQDTQYF.

The V call is TRBV25-1, the J call TRBJ2-7; TCRdb reports TRBD1, a call that lacks DNA to check it against. The CDR3 spans 15 residues. The germline gives CDR1 MGHDK, CDR2 SYGVNS. The CDR3 region is CASRLGGSYAYEQYF.

This chain uses TRBV30 with TRBJ1-6; the D call of TRBD1 rests on TCRdb alone, since no DNA is present to check it. Per germline, CDR1 GTSNPN and CDR2 SVGIG (reference sequence). The CDR3 length is 14 residues. The CDR3 here is CAWSAAGGSSPLHF.

This chain links TRBV10-3 with TRBJ2-5. The germline gives CDR1 ENHRY, CDR2 SYGVKD. This CDR3 is 17 amino acids long. The chain's CDR3 is CAISELGLSRSQETQYF.

This chain links TRBV7-2 with TRBJ1-2; there is no DNA to check the TCRdb D call of TRBD1. The CDR3 extends over 17 amino acids. Germline V gene lookup returns CDR1 SGHTA and CDR2 FQGNSA. CDR3 amino acids: CASSLGGVGGNAYGYTF.

The J gene is TRBJ2-7, the V gene TRBV6-5. CDR1 and CDR2 (germline): MNHEY, SVGAGI. The CDR3 sequence is 15 residues long. The CDR3 reads CASSYEPWSTHEQYF.

The chain carries TRBV20-1 and TRBJ2-7. Germline CDR1 is DFQATT and CDR2 is SNEGSKA (reference sequence). The CDR3 sequence is 12 residues long. CDR3 amino acids: CSARGISYEQYF.

This chain connects TRBV7-6 to TRBJ1-5. The CDR3 runs 14 residues. Looked up from germline, CDR1 is SGHVS and CDR2 is FNYEAQ. CDR3 sequence: CASSLGVGNQPQHF.

The chain has TRBV5-1 and TRBJ2-5; TCRdb's assignment of TRBD2 cannot be checked, as there is no DNA. The CDR3 contains 14 residues. CDR1 SGHRS and CDR2 YFSETQ come from the germline V gene. The CDR3 loop reads CASSLEGPEETQYF.

This sequence joins TRBV14 and TRBJ2-7; TCRdb calls TRBD1, which cannot be checked without DNA. The CDR3 sequence is 18 residues long. Germline CDR1 SGHDN, CDR2 FVKESK. CDR3 sequence: CASSQGTGGPLVAYEQYF.

V and J are TRBV12-3 or TRBV12-4 and TRBJ1-4; there is no DNA to check the TCRdb D call of TRBD1. The CDR3 is 14 amino acids. The CDR3: CASTTDRGVGKLFF.

The rearrangement uses TRBV20-1 and TRBJ2-1; TCRdb proposes TRBD2, but this gene call is untestable without DNA. Per germline, CDR1 DFQATT and CDR2 SNEGSKA (reference sequence). The CDR3 length is 19 residues. CDR3 loop: CSARGQVAGEGNSYNEQFF.

The rearrangement joins TRBV15 to TRBJ1-2; TCRdb's D call of TRBD1 is untestable without DNA. CDR3 length: 17 residues. CDR1 is LNHNV, CDR2 YYDKDF, per germline (reference sequence). The CDR3: CATSPRPGQAILSGYTF.

V and J are TRBV5-1 and TRBJ1-5; TCRdb designates TRBD1, a call that cannot be tested without DNA. The length of the CDR3 is 15 residues. Per germline, CDR1 SGHRS and CDR2 YFSETQ. CDR3 loop: CASSLDRGGNQPQHF.

The V and J genes are TRBV28 and TRBJ1-1; TCRdb's D call of TRBD1 is untestable without DNA. Germline V gene sequence: CDR1 MDHEN, CDR2 SYDVKM. The CDR3 is made up of 15 amino acids. The CDR3 loop reads CASSLFGQGGFAAFF.

The chain uses TRBV6-5 and TRBJ2-1. CDR1 is MNHEY, CDR2 SVGAGI, per germline. This CDR3 spans 17 amino acids. CDR3 in amino acids: CASSYSFRGRAYNEQFF.

The chain joins TRBV28 to TRBJ2-7; TCRdb designates TRBD2, a call that cannot be tested without DNA. CDR1 and CDR2 (germline): MDHEN, SYDVKM. The CDR3 is 11 residues long. The CDR3: CASTRTREQYF. Drawing the rest from reference TRBV28 and TRBJ2-7, the complete variable domain is DVKVTQSSRYLVKRTGEKVFLECVQDMDHENMFWYRQDPGLGLRLIYFSYDVKMKEKGDIPEGYSVSREKKERFSLILESASTNQTSMYLCASTRTREQYFGPGTRLTVT.

V and J are TRBV5-1 and TRBJ2-2. This CDR3 has 14 residues. CDR1 and CDR2 from the germline V gene are SGHRS and YFSETQ. CDR3: CASSYGQGFRELFF.

The rearrangement uses TRBV28 and TRBJ2-3; TCRdb selects TRBD2, and the lack of DNA leaves this call unchecked. This CDR3 contains 15 residues. CDR1 and CDR2 (germline): MDHEN, SYDVKM. CDR3 in amino acids: CASSLRRAYTDTQYF.

V and J are TRBV18 and TRBJ1-4. Germline CDR1 reads KGHSH; CDR2 reads LQKENI. The CDR3 loop spans 16 amino acids. The CDR3 sequence: CASSPQHGATNEKLFF.

The genes are TRBV19 and TRBJ2-7; without DNA, the TCRdb call of TRBD1 cannot be checked. The germline CDR1 and CDR2 sequences are LNHDA and SQIVND (reference sequence). The CDR3 is 15 amino acids. The CDR3: CASSAPGQVSYEQYF.

The chain joins TRBV27 to TRBJ2-5. From germline, CDR1 is MNHEY and CDR2 SMNVEV (reference sequence). The CDR3 spans 12 residues. The CDR3 is CASSTRKETQYF.

The chain uses TRBV30 and TRBJ2-5; the D call of TRBD1 rests on TCRdb alone, since no DNA is present to check it. CDR3 length equals 13 residues. Germline lookup yields CDR1 GTSNPN and CDR2 SVGIG (reference sequence). The CDR3 protein is CAWSNRGRETQYF.

CDR3 amino acids: CASSLDRSNEQYF. The rearrangement uses TRBV5-1 and TRBJ2-7. This CDR3 spans 13 amino acids. Germline values: CDR1 SGHRS, CDR2 YFSETQ.

V and J are TRBV6-5 and TRBJ1-1; TCRdb's D gene call, TRBD1, goes unchecked for lack of DNA. Germline CDR1 reads MNHEY; CDR2 reads SVGAGI. CDR3 length equals 16 residues. This CDR3 is CASSYPRATGDTEAFF.

This rearrangement joins TRBV20-1 to TRBJ2-1; TCRdb gives TRBD1 as the D gene, but with no DNA this cannot be confirmed. The CDR3 runs 16 residues. Germline-derived CDR1 and CDR2 are DFQATT and SNEGSKA (reference sequence). CDR3 region: CSARGWGTELYNEQFF.

The rearrangement uses TRBV5-1 and TRBJ2-1; TCRdb picks TRBD2, but there is no DNA to check that call. CDR1 is SGHRS and CDR2 is YFSETQ in the germline V gene. The CDR3 has 20 amino acids. CDR3 loop: CASRKRDGTSGARSYNEQFF.

This chain connects TRBV11-1 to TRBJ2-4; TCRdb's D call of TRBD1 is untestable without DNA. Germline CDR1 and CDR2: SGHAT and FQDESV (reference sequence). This CDR3 spans 16 amino acids. The CDR3 spells CASSPLVAPMENIQYF.

The V and J genes are TRBV12-3 or TRBV12-4 and TRBJ1-2; there is no DNA to check the TCRdb D call of TRBD1. The CDR3 has 15 amino acids. CDR3 sequence: CASSLRGLPTYGYTF.